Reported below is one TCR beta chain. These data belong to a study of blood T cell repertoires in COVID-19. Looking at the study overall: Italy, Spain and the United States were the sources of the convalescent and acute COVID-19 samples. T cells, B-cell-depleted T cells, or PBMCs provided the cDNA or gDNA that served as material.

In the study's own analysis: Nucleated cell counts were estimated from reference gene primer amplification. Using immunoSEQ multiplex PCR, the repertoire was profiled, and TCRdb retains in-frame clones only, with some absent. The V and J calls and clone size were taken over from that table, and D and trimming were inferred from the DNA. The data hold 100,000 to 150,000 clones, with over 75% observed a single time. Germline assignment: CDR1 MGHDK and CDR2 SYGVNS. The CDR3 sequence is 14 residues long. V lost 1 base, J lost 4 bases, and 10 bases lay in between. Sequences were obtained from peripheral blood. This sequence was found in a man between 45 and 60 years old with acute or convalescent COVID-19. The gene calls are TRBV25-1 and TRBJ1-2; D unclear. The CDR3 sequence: CASSEFEGIYGYTF. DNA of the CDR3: TGTGCCAGCAGTGAATTTGAGGGAATCTATGGCTACACCTTC.